These 7 T cell receptor beta chains share one sample of origin, sequenced in a study of T-cell reconstitution after alpha-beta-depleted transplantation in children. Unique molecular identifiers were built into the TCRbeta library. TCRdb itself ran the PCR reads through MiXCR, one entry per CDR3 protein. This sample has approximately 400,000 distinct CDR3 sequences; about 16% occur once, and the top ten carry roughly 29%. The source was PBMCs, mostly from graft donor cells, collected 360 days after TCRalphabeta/CD19-depleted stem cell transplant. The receptor source for this set is a boy younger than two who had a stem cell transplant for Wiskott-Aldrich syndrome, so the T cells may come from the graft donor.

This clonotype occurred a few times. J is TRBJ2-1 and V is TRBV4-2; 11 bases agree with TRBD2. CDR1 and CDR2 (germline): LGHNA, YNFKEQ. The CDR3 loop spans 18 amino acids. Losses at the gene ends were 4 bases for V and 0 bases for J; bases not matched to a gene: 8. CDR3 region: CASSLRLAGMSSYNEQFF. CDR3 sequence (DNA): TGTGCCAGCAGCCTAAGACTAGCGGGAATGAGCTCCTACAATGAGCAGTTCTTC.

The rearrangement joins TRBV2 to TRBJ2-7; 11 bases are a match to TRBD2. Per the germline V gene, CDR1 is SNHLY and CDR2 is FYNNEI. Trimming removed 4 bases from V and 1 base from J; junction bases left unmatched: 3. The CDR3 consists of 15 residues. CDR3 sequence (DNA): TGTGCCAGCAGTGCGAGGACTAGCGGGTCCTACGAGCAGTACTTC. It translates to CASSARTSGSYEQYF.

This clonotype was seen ten or more times. The rearrangement links TRBV12-3 or TRBV12-4 to TRBJ2-1; D uncertain. Trimming took off 4 bases at V and 10 bases at J, with 14 bases between the two ends. This CDR3 has 13 amino acids. CDR3 sequence reads: CASSSGPPWEQFF. CDR3 DNA: TGTGCCAGCAGTTCTGGACCCCCTTGGGAGCAGTTCTTC.

This clonotype was seen only a few times. The chain is built from TRBV20-1 and TRBJ2-5; unclear D gene. Trimming took off 7 bases at V and 5 bases at J, with 14 bases between the two ends. Germline V gene sequence: CDR1 DFQATT, CDR2 SNEGSKA (reference sequence). This CDR3 contains 12 residues. CDR3 protein: CSVRASLETQYF. CDR3 DNA: TGCAGTGTCAGAGCCTCCCTCGAGACCCAGTACTTC.

This clonotype occurred a few times. This chain connects TRBV4-1 to TRBJ2-1; D is uncertain. From germline, CDR1 is MGHRA and CDR2 YSYEKL. The CDR3 totals 16 residues. Trimming cost V 4 bases and J 0 bases, with 13 bases left between them. This chain's CDR3 is CASSRLSKLSYNEQFF. As DNA, the CDR3 is TGCGCCAGCAGCCGCCTCTCGAAGCTCTCCTACAATGAGCAGTTCTTC.

The rearrangement uses TRBV29-1 and TRBJ2-7; D gene unclear. CDR1 and CDR2 (germline): SQVTM, ANQGSEA. V gave up 3 bases and J gave up 5 bases, with 17 bases separating them. The CDR3 spans 14 residues. The CDR3 DNA follows: TGCAGCGTTGAGGTAGGTCCCCAGGACGACGAGCAGTACTTC. The encoded protein is CSVEVGPQDDEQYF.

The V gene is TRBV6-5, the J gene TRBJ2-5; the match to TRBD2 covers 8 bases. This CDR3 region has 17 residues. V dropped 0 bases and J dropped 3; count of bases not matched to a gene: 9. Germline CDR1 is MNHEY and CDR2 is SVGAGI. The CDR3 nucleotides read TGTGCCAGCAGTTACTCTGTACGGCGGGGGGCGGAAGAGACCCAGTACTTC. Translated, it gives CASSYSVRRGAEETQYF.